There are many counts of the clone carrying this T cell receptor beta chain. Germline V lookup: CDR1 MNHEY, CDR2 SVGEGT. This CDR3 has 11 amino acids. Trimming took 6 bases from V and 3 from J, leaving 5 bases between them. The data were obtained in a study of T cells in Graves' hyperthyroidism and ophthalmopathy. Background on the study: Initial diagnosis, before any treatment, was when peripheral blood was collected.

Amplification of TCR beta CDR3 regions used RNA as the template. Initially, a first-round RT-PCR of the TCR CDR3 employed the HTBI primer set. TCRdb analysed the multiplex PCR reads with MiXCR anew, one entry per CDR3 protein. Of about 410,000 distinct CDR3 sequences in the sample, approximately 14% were seen once. The TCR originated in a woman aged 30 to 39 with Graves' ophthalmopathy. The sample consisted of blood. The rearrangement links TRBV6-2 or TRBV6-3 to TRBJ1-2; no clear D gene. As DNA, the CDR3 is TGTGCCAGCAGGAACGACTATGGCTACACCTTC. This translates into CASRNDYGYTF.